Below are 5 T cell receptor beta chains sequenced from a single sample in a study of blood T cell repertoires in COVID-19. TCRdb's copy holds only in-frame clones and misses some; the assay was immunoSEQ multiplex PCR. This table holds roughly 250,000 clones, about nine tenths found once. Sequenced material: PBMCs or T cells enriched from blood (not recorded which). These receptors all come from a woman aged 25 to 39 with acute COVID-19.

The CDR3 loop is CASSQDSSGGARAEQYF. The CDR3 DNA sequence: TGTGCCAGCAGCCAAGATTCCAGCGGGGGGGCCAGGGCCGAGCAGTACTTC. The chain is built from TRBV3-1 (or the pseudogene TRBV3-2) and TRBJ2-7; 10 bases map to TRBD2. This CDR3 region has 17 residues. Germline-derived CDR1 and CDR2 are LGHDT and YNNKEL (reference sequence). V shed 0 bases and J 6 bases; nucleotides not matched to a gene: 11.

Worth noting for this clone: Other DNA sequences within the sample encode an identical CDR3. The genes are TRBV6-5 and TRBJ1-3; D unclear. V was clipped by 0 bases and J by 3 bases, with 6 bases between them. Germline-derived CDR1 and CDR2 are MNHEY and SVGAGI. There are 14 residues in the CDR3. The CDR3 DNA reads TGTGCCAGCAGTTACTCTTACAGTGGAAACACCATATATTTT. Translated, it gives CASSYSYSGNTIYF.

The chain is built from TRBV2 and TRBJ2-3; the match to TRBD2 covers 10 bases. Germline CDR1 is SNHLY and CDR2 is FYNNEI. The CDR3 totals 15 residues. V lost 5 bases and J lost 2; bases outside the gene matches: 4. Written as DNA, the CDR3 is TGTGCCAGCAGTTTACTAGCGGGGAACACAGATACGCAGTATTTT. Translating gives CASSLLAGNTDTQYF.

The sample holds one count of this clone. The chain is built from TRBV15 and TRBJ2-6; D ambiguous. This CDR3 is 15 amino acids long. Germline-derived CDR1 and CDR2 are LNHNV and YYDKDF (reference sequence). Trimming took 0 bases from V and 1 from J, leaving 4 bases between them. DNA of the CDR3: TGTGCCACCAGCAGAGATCAATCTGGGGCCAACGTCCTGACTTTC. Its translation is CATSRDQSGANVLTF.

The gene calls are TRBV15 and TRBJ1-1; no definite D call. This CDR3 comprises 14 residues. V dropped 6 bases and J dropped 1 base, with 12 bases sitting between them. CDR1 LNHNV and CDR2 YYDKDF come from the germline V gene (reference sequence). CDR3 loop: CATSRRATNTEAFF. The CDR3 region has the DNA TGTGCCACCAGTAGACGAGCAACGAACACTGAAGCTTTCTTT. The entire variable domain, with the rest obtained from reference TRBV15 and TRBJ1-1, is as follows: DAMVIQNPRYQVTQFGKPVTLSCSQTLNHNVMYWYQQKSSQAPKLLFHYYDKDFNNEADTPDNFQSRRPNTSFCFLDIRSPGLGDTAMYLCATSRRATNTEAFFGQGTRLTVV.